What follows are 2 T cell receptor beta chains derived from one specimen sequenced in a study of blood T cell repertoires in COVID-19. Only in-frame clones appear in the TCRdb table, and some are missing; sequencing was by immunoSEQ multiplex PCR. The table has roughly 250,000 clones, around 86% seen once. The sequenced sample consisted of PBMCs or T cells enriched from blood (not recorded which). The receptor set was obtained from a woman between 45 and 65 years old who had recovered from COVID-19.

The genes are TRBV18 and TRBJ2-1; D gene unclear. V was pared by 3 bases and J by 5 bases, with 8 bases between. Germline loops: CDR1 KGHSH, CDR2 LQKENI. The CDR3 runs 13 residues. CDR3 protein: CASSPYRDNEQFF. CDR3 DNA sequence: TGTGCCAGCTCACCGTACAGAGACAATGAGCAGTTCTTC. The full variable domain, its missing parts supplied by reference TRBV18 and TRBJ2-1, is NAGVMQNPRHLVRRRGQEARLRCSPMKGHSHVYWYRQLPEEGLKFMVYLQKENIIDESGMPKERFSAEFPKEGPSILRIQQVVRGDSAAYFCASSPYRDNEQFFGPGTRLTVL.

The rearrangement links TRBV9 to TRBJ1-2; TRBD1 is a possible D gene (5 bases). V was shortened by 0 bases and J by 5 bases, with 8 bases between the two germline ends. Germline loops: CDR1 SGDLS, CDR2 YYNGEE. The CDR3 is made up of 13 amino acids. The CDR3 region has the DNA TGTGCCAGCAGCGTAGTACGGGGGTATGGCTACACCTTC. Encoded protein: CASSVVRGYGYTF.